One and the same sample provided the 26 T cell receptor beta chains below, sequenced in a study of blood T cell repertoires in COVID-19. Data came from immunoSEQ multiplex PCR; TCRdb stores just in-frame clones and leaves some out. Here the sample spans 55,000 or so clones, around four fifths being singletons. Sequencing used peripheral blood. The origin of the receptors is a man aged 25 to 45 with COVID-19, enrolled during active disease.

The chain recombines TRBV4-1 with TRBJ1-4; D is perhaps TRBD1 (5 bases). Trimming left V 4 bases short and J 8 bases short, with 17 bases between. This CDR3 region has 15 residues. The V gene's germline CDR1 is MGHRA and CDR2 YSYEKL. CDR3 protein: CASSPLVGREEKLFF. CDR3 bases: TGCGCCAGCAGCCCACTCGTGGGCAGGGAAGAAAAACTGTTTTTT.

This chain links TRBV19 with TRBJ2-7; 11 bases match TRBD1. J was trimmed by 6 bases and V by 4 bases; bases with no gene match: 14. This CDR3 has 17 residues. Germline loops: CDR1 LNHDA, CDR2 SQIVND (reference sequence). The CDR3 loop reads CASSKDRGRLTPSEQYF. The CDR3 DNA sequence: TGTGCCAGTAGTAAGGACAGGGGGCGCCTGACCCCCTCCGAGCAGTACTTC.

This chain uses TRBV9 with TRBJ2-3; TRBD2 aligns across 11 bases. CDR3 length: 16 residues. Germline assignment: CDR1 SGDLS and CDR2 YYNGEE. Losses at the gene ends were 0 bases for V and 3 bases for J; bases not matched to a gene: 3. The CDR3 reads CASSVVRTSGTDTQYF. CDR3 nucleotide sequence: TGTGCCAGCAGCGTAGTCCGGACTAGCGGGACAGATACGCAGTATTTT.

J is TRBJ2-5 and V is TRBV7-8, with D perhaps matching TRBD2 (5 bases). Germline values: CDR1 SGHVS, CDR2 FQNEAQ. The CDR3 runs 10 residues. V was trimmed by 8 bases and J by 4 bases, leaving 5 bases between them. This CDR3 is CASAGETQYF. The CDR3 DNA sequence: TGTGCCAGCGCGGGAGAGACCCAGTACTTC.

The rearrangement links TRBV20-1 to TRBJ1-1; D is uncertain. This CDR3 spans 11 amino acids. Trimming removed 4 bases from V and 13 bases from J, with 16 bases in between. The germline CDR1 and CDR2 sequences are DFQATT and SNEGSKA (reference sequence). CDR3 DNA: TGCAGTGCTACCCGACACCTGGATGGTTTCTTT. Protein product: CSATRHLDGFF.

Only one count was recorded for this clone. The chain uses TRBV24-1 and TRBJ1-3; 8 bases align to TRBD1. The germline V gene has CDR1 KGHDR and CDR2 SFDVKD. This CDR3 contains 17 residues. Losses at the gene ends were 4 bases for V and 2 bases for J; bases not matched to a gene: 9. The DNA of the CDR3 is TGTGCCACCAGTGACAACTACAGGGGGTCGGCTGGAAACACCATATATTTT. It translates to CATSDNYRGSAGNTIYF.

This clone was picked up a small number of times. V and J are TRBV6-2 or TRBV6-3 and TRBJ1-2, with TRBD1 identical over 9 bases. The V segment lost 4 bases and the J segment 2 bases; nucleotides outside the gene matches: 8. This CDR3 has 16 amino acids. The germline V gene encodes CDR1 MNHEY and CDR2 SVGEGT. CDR3 protein: CASSSPQGARNYGYTF. CDR3 nucleotide sequence: TGTGCCAGCAGTTCCCCACAGGGGGCAAGGAACTATGGCTACACCTTC.

This chain uses TRBV4-1 with TRBJ2-5, with 16 bases aligning to TRBD2. Germline V gene lookup returns CDR1 MGHRA and CDR2 YSYEKL. V lost 0 bases, J lost 2 bases, and 3 bases stayed unmatched. This CDR3 has 18 residues. The CDR3 DNA reads TGCGCCAGCAGCCAAGATCTGGGACTAGCGGGGGGGCAAGAGACCCAGTACTTC. Translation gives CASSQDLGLAGGQETQYF.

On this clone itself: Other DNA sequences in the sample encode the same CDR3. This chain uses TRBV2 with TRBJ2-7; 10 bases are a match to TRBD1. From germline, CDR1 is SNHLY and CDR2 FYNNEI. Trimming took 6 bases from V and 3 from J; bases not matched to a gene: 8. The CDR3 runs 15 residues. The DNA for the CDR3 is TGTGCCAGCAGCGATAACCGGGACAGGGGCTACGAGCAGTACTTC. This translates into CASSDNRDRGYEQYF.

The rearrangement links TRBV4-1 to TRBJ1-6; 7 nucleotides match TRBD1. J gave up 4 bases and V 6 bases, and 6 bases lay outside the gene matches. CDR1 and CDR2 (germline): MGHRA, YSYEKL. CDR3 length: 15 residues. The CDR3 DNA reads as TGCGCCAGCAGGGGGGACAGCCTTTATAATTCACCCCTCCACTTT. It is translated as CASRGDSLYNSPLHF.

This clone has just one count. V and J are TRBV6-5 and TRBJ2-1; 7 bases match TRBD2. V lost 1 base, J lost 4 bases, and 7 bases stayed unmatched. Germline V CDR1 and CDR2: MNHEY, SVGAGI. This CDR3 has 16 residues. The CDR3 loop reads CASSYFSGAYYNEQFF. CDR3 sequence (DNA): TGTGCCAGCAGTTACTTCAGCGGGGCTTATTACAATGAGCAGTTCTTC.

This clone was seen a few times. The chain recombines TRBV28 with TRBJ2-3; TRBD1 agrees at 8 bases. V lost 5 bases, J lost 9 bases, and 4 bases stayed unmatched. The CDR3 length is 12 residues. Germline V gives CDR1 MDHEN, CDR2 SYDVKM. The CDR3 sequence: CASSPGQGTQYF. CDR3 DNA: TGTGCCAGCAGTCCCGGACAGGGAACGCAGTATTTT.

The chain recombines TRBV30 with TRBJ1-2; D perhaps matches TRBD1 (5 bases). From germline, CDR1 is GTSNPN and CDR2 SVGIG (reference sequence). CDR3 size: 13 residues. Trimming removed 1 base from V and 5 bases from J, with 11 bases in between. CDR3 sequence reads: CAWSAGYEYGYTF. DNA of the CDR3: TGTGCCTGGAGTGCAGGGTATGAATATGGCTACACCTTC.

This chain uses TRBV9 with TRBJ2-1; possible D gene TRBD2, 6 bases. Between the trimmed V and J ends, which lost 4 bases and 5 bases, there was a span of 16 bases. The CDR3 loop spans 15 amino acids. Looked up from germline, CDR1 is SGDLS and CDR2 is YYNGEE. In DNA form, the CDR3 reads TGTGCCAGCAGCACGTCGGGACTCAGCCACAATGAGCAGTTCTTC. Protein sequence: CASSTSGLSHNEQFF.

The chain recombines TRBV24-1 with TRBJ2-7, with D perhaps matching TRBD1 (5 bases). Trimming pared 1 base from V and 6 bases from J, leaving 12 bases between. This CDR3 is built from 14 residues. Looked up from germline, CDR1 is KGHDR and CDR2 is SFDVKD. Here the CDR3 DNA reads TGTGCCACCAGTGATTTATCAGGGAATAGCGAGCAGTACTTC. Translating it yields CATSDLSGNSEQYF.

The J gene is TRBJ2-5, the V gene TRBV7-2, with 7 bases lining up with TRBD1. V shed 3 bases and J 6 bases; nucleotides not matched to a gene: 4. Germline loops: CDR1 SGHTA, CDR2 FQGNSA. The CDR3 covers 13 residues. The CDR3 DNA reads TGTGCCAGCAGCTTCGGGGACAGTCAGACCCAGTACTTC. Its protein product is CASSFGDSQTQYF.

A single count supports this clone. The chain links TRBV7-3 to TRBJ1-1, with D possibly TRBD1 on 6 matching bases. The CDR3 totals 15 residues. V was cut by 1 base and J by 1 base, with 10 bases left in between. Germline CDR1 is SGHTA and CDR2 is FQGTGA. The CDR3 bases are TGTGCCAGCAGCTTAAGTGGGGGCGCGAACACTGAAGCTTTCTTT. This gives the protein CASSLSGGANTEAFF.

The sample holds one count of this clone. The V call is TRBV6-5, the J call TRBJ1-3, with TRBD1 matching 9 bases. Germline V gene data show CDR1 as MNHEY and CDR2 as SVGAGI. The length of the CDR3 is 16 residues. Unmatched junction bases numbered 4, after V lost 2 bases and J lost 2 bases. Written as DNA, the CDR3 is TGTGCCAGCAGTTACCGGACAGGGGATGCTGGAAACACCATATATTTT. It translates to CASSYRTGDAGNTIYF.

This clone was seen just once. The V call is TRBV4-1, the J call TRBJ2-1, with 9 bases that match TRBD2. Trimming took 1 base from V and 8 from J; bases not matched to a gene: 18. Germline V gives CDR1 MGHRA, CDR2 YSYEKL. The length of the CDR3 is 19 residues. This CDR3 is CASSQVPWPFSGRTDEQFF. CDR3 DNA sequence: TGCGCCAGCAGCCAAGTCCCTTGGCCGTTTAGCGGGAGAACGGATGAGCAGTTCTTC.

Details on this clone: This same CDR3 is encoded by further DNA sequences in the sample. The DNA of the CDR3 is TGTGCCAGCAGTGAACAGGGGGCCGGAGAGACCCAGTACTTC. It specifies CASSEQGAGETQYF. This chain joins TRBV2 and TRBJ2-5, with 8 bases identical to TRBD1. V lost 2 bases, J lost 4 bases, and 3 bases stayed unmatched. The CDR3 is 14 residues long. In germline, CDR1 is SNHLY, CDR2 FYNNEI.

This rearrangement joins TRBV18 to TRBJ2-1; D gene uncertain. Germline CDR1 KGHSH, CDR2 LQKENI. V was cut by 3 bases and J by 6 bases, with 12 bases left in between. This CDR3 comprises 14 residues. CDR3 DNA: TGTGCCAGCTCACCGCCTGCGGCTCCCAATGAGCAGTTCTTC. Amino acid sequence: CASSPPAAPNEQFF.

This chain connects TRBV28 to TRBJ2-1, with a weak D call TRBD1 (6 bases). The length of the CDR3 is 15 residues. CDR1 and CDR2 (germline): MDHEN, SYDVKM. Trimming took off 6 bases at V and 0 bases at J, with 12 bases between the two ends. CDR3 sequence: CASSHTGTSYNEQFF. The DNA for the CDR3 is TGTGCCAGCAGCCATACAGGGACCTCCTACAATGAGCAGTTCTTC. Using reference TRBV28 and TRBJ2-1 for the parts outside the CDR3, the full variable domain is DVKVTQSSRYLVKRTGEKVFLECVQDMDHENMFWYRQDPGLGLRLIYFSYDVKMKEKGDIPEGYSVSREKKERFSLILESASTNQTSMYLCASSHTGTSYNEQFFGPGTRLTVL.

The V gene is TRBV5-6, the J gene TRBJ2-3; TRBD1 might be the D (6 bases). The CDR3 totals 15 residues. Germline V gene lookup returns CDR1 SGHDT and CDR2 YYEEEE. V lost 5 bases to trimming and J lost 3 bases, with 16 bases between them. The CDR3 here is CASSHGTPATDTQYF. CDR3 DNA sequence: TGTGCCAGCAGTCACGGGACACCAGCAACAGATACGCAGTATTTT.

This chain uses TRBV27 with TRBJ2-5; 9 positions match TRBD1. The V gene's germline CDR1 is MNHEY and CDR2 SMNVEV (reference sequence). This CDR3 region has 15 residues. The J segment lost 5 bases and the V segment lost 5 bases, leaving 9 bases of the junction unmatched. CDR3: CASSPGQGLWETQYF. CDR3 bases: TGTGCCAGCAGTCCGGGACAGGGACTGTGGGAGACCCAGTACTTC.

A note on this clone: One end of the junction fails to match germline, which may point to a read error. The V and J genes are TRBV7-8 and TRBJ2-4, with TRBD2 matching 10 bases. CDR3 length: 14 amino acids. Per the germline V gene, CDR1 is SGHVS and CDR2 is FQNEAQ. CDR3 sequence reads: CASSLAKGTSVQYF. The CDR3 DNA reads as TGTGCCAGCAGCTTAGCCAAGGGGACTAGCGTTCAATACTTC.

The chain has TRBV2 and TRBJ2-2; maybe TRBD2 (5 bases). The length of the CDR3 is 15 residues. Trimming pared 7 bases from V and 1 base from J, leaving 13 bases between. Germline V gene sequence: CDR1 SNHLY, CDR2 FYNNEI. The CDR3 protein is CASNRARGNTGELFF. The CDR3 DNA reads TGTGCCAGCAACCGGGCCCGGGGGAACACCGGGGAGCTGTTTTTT.